The 23 T cell receptor beta chains listed next were all sequenced from one sample in a study of blood T cell repertoires in COVID-19. Profiling relied on immunoSEQ multiplex PCR, and the TCRdb table lists in-frame clones only, not all of them. The table has just over 300,000 clones, around 89% seen once; the top ten hold 3.5% to 4.5%. Sequencing was performed on PBMCs or T cells enriched from blood (not recorded which). All receptors come from a woman under 30 with acute COVID-19.

The rearrangement uses TRBV19 and TRBJ1-1, with D perhaps matching TRBD1 (6 bases). The CDR3 runs 13 residues. Deletions cut 4 bases from V and 6 bases from J, with 12 bases between. Looked up from germline, CDR1 is LNHDA and CDR2 is SQIVND (reference sequence). This CDR3 is CASSTNRDSEAFF. The CDR3 bases are TGTGCCAGTAGTACAAACAGGGATTCTGAAGCTTTCTTT.

The rearrangement uses TRBV2 and TRBJ2-2; D may be TRBD2 (6 bases). The ends were cut back, 8 bases at V and 4 bases at J, with 14 bases in the middle. The CDR3 has 14 amino acids. Per the germline V gene, CDR1 is SNHLY and CDR2 is FYNNEI. The CDR3 region is CASLRGLSTGELFF. The DNA for the CDR3 is TGTGCCAGCCTGAGGGGACTTAGCACCGGGGAGCTGTTTTTT.

The chain uses TRBV27 and TRBJ1-2; 12 nucleotides agree with TRBD1. The CDR3 is 15 amino acids. CDR1 is MNHEY, CDR2 SMNVEV, per germline (reference sequence). Trimming removed 3 bases from V and 7 bases from J; junction bases left unmatched: 6. Here the CDR3 DNA reads TGTGCCAGCAGTTTCCTGGGACAGGGGGCAGGTGGCTACACCTTC. Encoded protein: CASSFLGQGAGGYTF.

J is TRBJ2-3 and V is TRBV28; D might be TRBD2 (5 bases). The CDR3 sequence is 13 residues long. Trimming stripped 2 bases from V and 6 bases from J, with 9 bases between. CDR1 is MDHEN, CDR2 SYDVKM, per germline. The CDR3 nucleotides are TGTGCCAGCAGTTTAGGGCTAGCCGATACGCAGTATTTT. It specifies CASSLGLADTQYF.

With respect to this clone: At the DNA level, this CDR3 is encoded by other sequences in the same sample as well. The J gene is TRBJ2-7, the V gene TRBV27; TRBD1 matches at 7 bases. Losses at the gene ends were 5 bases for V and 4 bases for J; bases not matched to a gene: 5. Germline V gene sequence: CDR1 MNHEY, CDR2 SMNVEV (reference sequence). This CDR3 contains 13 residues. The CDR3 protein is CASSLTGSYEQYF. DNA of the CDR3: TGTGCCAGCAGTCTGACAGGGAGTTACGAGCAGTACTTC.

This clone has a single count. The chain recombines TRBV6-5 with TRBJ2-3; 10 bases are shared with TRBD2. Germline V gives CDR1 MNHEY, CDR2 SVGAGI. V lost 10 bases to trimming and J lost 4 bases; unmatched junction nucleotides: 11. This CDR3 is 15 amino acids long. The CDR3: CATARVAGGADTQYF. CDR3 nucleotide sequence: TGTGCCACTGCCAGGGTAGCGGGAGGAGCAGATACGCAGTATTTT.

The chain has TRBV13 and TRBJ1-1; unclear D gene. Trimming removed 5 bases at V and 1 base at J, with 8 bases between. In germline, CDR1 is PRHDT, CDR2 FYEKMQ (reference sequence). CDR3 size: 13 residues. Here the CDR3 DNA reads TGTGCCAGCAGCCGCGGTGGGAACACTGAAGCTTTCTTT. Translation gives CASSRGGNTEAFF.

V gene TRBV7-2 combines with J gene TRBJ2-7, with D perhaps matching TRBD2 (7 bases). V lost 3 bases and J 4 bases, leaving 13 bases between the germline ends. Germline V lookup: CDR1 SGHTA, CDR2 FQGNSA. The CDR3 is made up of 14 amino acids. The CDR3 reads CASSFEGGAYEQYF. CDR3 sequence (DNA): TGTGCCAGCAGCTTTGAGGGGGGGGCTTACGAGCAGTACTTC.

As to this clone: The same CDR3 can be traced to other DNA sequences in this sample. This chain joins TRBV9 and TRBJ2-7; 9 positions match TRBD1. Germline V gene data show CDR1 as SGDLS and CDR2 as YYNGEE. Losses at the gene ends were 2 bases for V and 4 bases for J; bases not matched to a gene: 4. The CDR3 has 14 residues. CDR3 sequence (DNA): TGTGCCAGCAGCGTGGGGACAGGGACATACGAGCAGTACTTC. This translates into CASSVGTGTYEQYF.

The J gene is TRBJ2-1, the V gene TRBV30, with D perhaps TRBD1 (5 bases). The CDR3 consists of 14 residues. CDR1 and CDR2 (germline): GTSNPN, SVGIG (reference sequence). Trimming removed 4 bases from V and 0 bases from J, with 10 bases in between. The CDR3 region is CAWMTVSSYNEQFF. The DNA for the CDR3 is TGTGCCTGGATGACAGTGAGCTCCTACAATGAGCAGTTCTTC.

V usage is TRBV7-9 and J usage is TRBJ2-2, with a tentative D call TRBD1 (6 bases). Between the trimmed V and J ends, which lost 2 bases and 5 bases, there was a span of 12 bases. Per germline, CDR1 SEHNR and CDR2 FQNEAQ (reference sequence). CDR3 length: 15 amino acids. CDR3 bases: TGTGCCAGCAGCTTAAACAGGGAAGGGACCGGGGAGCTGTTTTTT. Translating gives CASSLNREGTGELFF.

The chain has TRBV28 and TRBJ2-7, with 9 bases aligning to TRBD2. The CDR3 contains 15 residues. In germline, CDR1 is MDHEN, CDR2 SYDVKM. The trim removed 4 bases at V and 5 bases at J, leaving 9 bases unmatched. This chain's CDR3 is CASSSGTSLRNEQYF. CDR3 nucleotides: TGTGCCAGCAGTTCCGGGACTAGCCTCAGGAACGAGCAGTACTTC.

The chain is built from TRBV27 and TRBJ1-6, with TRBD1 identical over 9 bases. This CDR3 is 16 amino acids long. Germline assignment: CDR1 MNHEY and CDR2 SMNVEV (reference sequence). Germline trimming cut 2 bases from V and 7 bases from J; bases unmatched to any gene: 6. The CDR3 here is CASSLIVGQGNSPLHF. Written as DNA, the CDR3 is TGTGCCAGCAGTTTAATCGTGGGACAGGGAAATTCACCCCTCCACTTT.

The rearrangement links TRBV9 to TRBJ1-3, with 7 bases fitting TRBD1. Germline V gives CDR1 SGDLS, CDR2 YYNGEE. J was trimmed by 1 base and V by 3 bases; bases with no gene match: 16. This CDR3 comprises 19 residues. The CDR3 nucleotides are TGTGCCAGCAGCGACCCTCAGGGGGGATTCCACCCTTCTGGAAACACCATATATTTT. Translation: CASSDPQGGFHPSGNTIYF. The full variable domain, rest sourced from reference TRBV9 and TRBJ1-3, is DSGVTQTPKHLITATGQRVTLRCSPRSGDLSVYWYQQSLDQGLQFLIQYYNGEERAKGNILERFSAQQFPDLHSELNLSSLELGDSALYFCASSDPQGGFHPSGNTIYFGEGSWLTVV.

V is TRBV7-3 and J is TRBJ2-2; TRBD2 matches at 7 bases. Germline trimming cut 5 bases from V and 7 bases from J; bases unmatched to any gene: 13. The CDR3 is made up of 16 amino acids. The germline CDR1 and CDR2 sequences are SGHTA and FQGTGA. The chain's CDR3 is CASSRKGEGRDGELFF. CDR3 nucleotide sequence: TGTGCCAGCAGCCGCAAAGGGGAGGGCCGCGACGGGGAGCTGTTTTTT.

The chain couples TRBV19 to TRBJ1-3; 7 bases are shared with TRBD1. CDR3 length: 15 amino acids. Germline V gene lookup returns CDR1 LNHDA and CDR2 SQIVND (reference sequence). Trimming cost V 2 bases and J 0 bases; bases outside gene matches: 1. CDR3: CASSITGASGNTIYF. The CDR3 nucleotides read TGTGCCAGTAGTATAACAGGGGCCTCTGGAAACACCATATATTTT.

The chain uses TRBV9 and TRBJ2-1; 12 bases line up with TRBD2. Germline V CDR1 and CDR2: SGDLS, YYNGEE. Trimming removed 0 bases from V and 1 base from J; junction bases left unmatched: 8. CDR3 length: 19 residues. The CDR3, as DNA: TGTGCCAGCAGCGTAGGCCCTGGGACTAGCGGGTCTTCCTACAATGAGCAGTTCTTC. It translates to CASSVGPGTSGSSYNEQFF.

This clone was detected only once. The CDR3 region is CASSQGLFATNEKLFF. Written as DNA, the CDR3 is TGTGCCAGCAGCCAGGGCCTTTTTGCAACTAATGAAAAACTGTTTTTT. The chain carries TRBV7-9 and TRBJ1-4; tentatively, D is TRBD1 (5 bases). The length of the CDR3 is 16 residues. Between the trimmed V and J ends, which lost 5 bases and 0 bases, there was a span of 13 bases. Germline assignment: CDR1 SEHNR and CDR2 FQNEAQ (reference sequence).

This chain connects TRBV3-1 (or the pseudogene TRBV3-2) to TRBJ2-1, with 11 nucleotides matching TRBD2. CDR1 and CDR2 (germline): LGHDT, YNNKEL (reference sequence). V lost 1 base, J lost 5 bases, and 4 bases stayed unmatched. The CDR3 consists of 16 residues. This chain's CDR3 is CASSQGGTSGDNEQFF. Written as DNA, the CDR3 is TGTGCCAGCAGCCAAGGCGGGACTAGCGGAGACAATGAGCAGTTCTTC.

The chain combines TRBV6-1 with TRBJ2-3; 7 bases align to TRBD1. The CDR3 covers 17 residues. Germline trimming cut 4 bases from V and 0 bases from J; bases unmatched to any gene: 10. CDR1 and CDR2 from the germline V gene are MNHNS and SASEGT. CDR3 sequence (DNA): TGTGCCAGCAGTGCCCGACCTTCGACAGGGAGCACAGATACGCAGTATTTT. Amino acids: CASSARPSTGSTDTQYF.

The CDR3 region is CASSGDSGKGVYEQYF. In DNA form, the CDR3 reads TGTGCCAGCAGCGGGGATAGCGGGAAGGGAGTGTACGAGCAGTACTTC. The V call is TRBV7-2, the J call TRBJ2-7; 8 bases align to TRBD2. V dropped 5 bases and J dropped 4; count of bases not matched to a gene: 13. The CDR3 sequence is 16 residues long. Germline loops: CDR1 SGHTA, CDR2 FQGNSA.

Concerning this clone: The sample contains more than one DNA sequence encoding this CDR3. This chain joins TRBV5-1 and TRBJ1-1; tentative D call: TRBD1 (5 bases). Germline CDR1 reads SGHRS; CDR2 reads YFSETQ. Between the trimmed V and J ends, which lost 3 bases and 1 base, there was a span of 7 bases. The CDR3 is 13 amino acids. The CDR3 DNA sequence: TGCGCCAGCAGCTCTGGACAGAACACTGAAGCTTTCTTT. Residues: CASSSGQNTEAFF. Filled out from reference TRBV5-1 and TRBJ1-1, the complete variable domain reads KAGVTQTPRYLIKTRGQQVTLSCSPISGHRSVSWYQQTPGQGLQFLFEYFSETQRNKGNFPGRFSGRQFSNSRSEMNVSTLELGDSALYLCASSSGQNTEAFFGQGTRLTVV.

The chain carries TRBV3-1 (or the pseudogene TRBV3-2) and TRBJ2-2; D remains unclear. This CDR3 is 13 amino acids long. Per the germline V gene, CDR1 is LGHDT and CDR2 is YNNKEL (reference sequence). Trimming removed 0 bases from V and 5 bases from J, with 4 bases in between. CDR3 DNA sequence: TGTGCCAGCAGCCAAGAACGGACCGGGGAGCTGTTTTTT. Translation gives CASSQERTGELFF.